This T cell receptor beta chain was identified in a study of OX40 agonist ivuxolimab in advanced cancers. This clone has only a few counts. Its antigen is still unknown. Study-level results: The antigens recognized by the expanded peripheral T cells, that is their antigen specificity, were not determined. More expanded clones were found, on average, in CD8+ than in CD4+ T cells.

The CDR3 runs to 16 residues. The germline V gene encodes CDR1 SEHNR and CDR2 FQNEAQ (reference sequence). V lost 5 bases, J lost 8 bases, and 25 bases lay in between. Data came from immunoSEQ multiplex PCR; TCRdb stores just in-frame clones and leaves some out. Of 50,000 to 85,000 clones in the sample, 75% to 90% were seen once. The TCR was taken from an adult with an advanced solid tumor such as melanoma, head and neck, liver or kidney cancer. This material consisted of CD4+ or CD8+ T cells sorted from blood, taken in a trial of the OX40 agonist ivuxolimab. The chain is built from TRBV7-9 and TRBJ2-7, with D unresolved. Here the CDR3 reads CASSHNSEATDLKQYF. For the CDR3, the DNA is TGTGCCAGCAGCCATAACTCTGAGGCGACGGACCTAAAGCAGTACTTC.